This T cell receptor beta chain was obtained from a study of cytomegalovirus exposure and HLA in healthy donors (dated by TCRdb to 2016 to 2017). With respect to the entire study: According to a later analysis, the 120 or so validation repertoires were produced on the same platform as the approximately 600 repertoires of the first cohort. The aim of the study was to test whether cataloging public T cell receptors could identify signatures of past pathogen exposure. In addition to the first cohort of hundreds of subjects, a separate validation cohort of 120 different subjects was used. High-throughput TCR immunosequencing, statistical association of individual TCRs with disease status, and machine learning were combined to predict cytomegalovirus infection status. General findings and caveats noted by the study authors: Most TCR sequences were seen in very few donors, while some public TCRs were found in many individuals. The classifier was reported to diagnose cytomegalovirus status with high specificity and sensitivity in both the original and validation cohorts. Of the cluster scores, around 95% were above 0 in a later analysis, which found that TCRs clustered in the first cohort also tended to co-occur in the 95 to 150 validation repertoires. The validation cohort had no HLA typing available for a later analysis, so co-occurrence within that cohort was assessed over all 120 or so repertoires. According to the authors, the approach could potentially be generalized to other disease states and immunological phenotypes. The study gave a list of some 150 TCR beta chains associated with cytomegalovirus. A few of the identified cytomegalovirus-associated TCR beta chains were confirmed in vitro to be specific for cytomegalovirus antigens.

Trimming leaves V shorter by 7 bases and J shorter by 3 bases, with the junction holding 10 bases beyond the gene matches. The CDR3 runs 15 amino acids, cysteine and phenylalanine included. This entry keeps only the CDR3 DNA: 45 bases, framed from base 1. Via the germline V gene, CDR1 is SGHDT and CDR2 YYEEEE. Library method: the immunoSEQ multiplex PCR assay. Per the authors' processing: A statistical classification framework was built to diagnose cytomegalovirus status from the catalog of TCR beta chain sequences. TCRdb retrieved this table from immuneACCESS and kept in-frame rearrangements only. Not all clones are present; in checked studies, unresolved V genes account for under half, and no reason is known for the remainder. That table is the source of V, J and clone size, and D and trimming were worked out from the DNA. This sample lists nearly 200,000 clones; roughly 88% were detected once. The leading ten clones occupy roughly 13% of the sample.

Concerning this clone itself: Its target antigen remains unknown. No clone much larger than this one lies a single base away; base qualities are absent.

Separate from the approximately 670-subject first cohort, the validation cohort of about 110 subjects was the group to which the donors belonged. The receptor was derived from a young woman in good health and CMV-seropositive. Sequenced material: PBMCs. This sequence uses TRBV5-6 and TRBJ2-7, and TRBD1 matches 10 of the central bases. The CDR3 reads CASGTYRTGGYEQYF. The sequenced DNA is TGTGCCAGCGGGACGTATAGGACAGGGGGCTACGAGCAGTACTTC.